The 10 T cell receptor beta chains given below trace back to one sample, sequenced in a study of low-dose radiotherapy and immunotherapy resistance in tumors. The PCR that amplified TCRs ran for about 20 cycles, relying on a constant-region primer and a V-primer adapter. MiXCR, applied by TCRdb to the reads, yields one record per CDR3 protein. The repertoire holds 50,000 or so distinct CDR3 sequences, around 35% seen once, with 7% to 10% in the top ten. As to time point: after trial treatment. Treatment in this sample: LDRT plus nivolumab, ipilimumab, low-dose cyclophosphamide and aspirin (RACIN trial). The sample here was PBMCs, taken after low-dose radiotherapy plus immunotherapy. All receptors derive from a male donor with rectosigmoid adenocarcinoma.

In this sample, this clonotype turned up a few times. The rearrangement uses TRBV24-1 and TRBJ2-1; D not certain. CDR1 is KGHDR and CDR2 is SFDVKD in the germline V gene. The CDR3 covers 11 residues. Trimming removed 3 bases at V and 9 bases at J, with 5 bases between. CDR3 amino acids: CATSDRIEQFF. DNA for the CDR3: TGTGCCACCAGTGATCGTATTGAGCAGTTCTTC.

V and J are TRBV5-8 and TRBJ2-7, with 10 bases that match TRBD1. The germline V gene has CDR1 SGHTS and CDR2 YDEGEE. V dropped 4 bases and J dropped 2; count of bases not matched to a gene: 6. This CDR3 contains 15 residues. In DNA, the CDR3 is TGTGCCAGCAGCCCATCGGGACAGGGGACCTACGAGCAGTACTTC. It is translated as CASSPSGQGTYEQYF.

This sequence joins TRBV29-1 and TRBJ2-3, with TRBD1 matching over 8 bases. This CDR3 has 14 residues. V was pared by 7 bases and J by 1 base, with 7 bases of the junction left unmatched. CDR1 is SQVTM, CDR2 ANQGSEA, per germline. CDR3 sequence reads: CSARPGQGTDTQYF. The CDR3, as DNA: TGCAGCGCGAGACCGGGACAGGGCACAGATACGCAGTATTTT.

The CDR3 spells CATSDSTSSNEQFF. CDR3 sequence (DNA): TGTGCCACCAGTGACTCGACTAGTTCCAATGAGCAGTTCTTC. The chain is built from TRBV24-1 and TRBJ2-1, with a tentative D call TRBD2 (6 bases). The CDR3 totals 14 residues. V lost 4 bases to trimming and J lost 6 bases, with 12 bases between them. CDR1 KGHDR and CDR2 SFDVKD come from the germline V gene.

This chain connects TRBV7-3 to TRBJ2-6, with D unresolved. This CDR3 has 17 residues. In germline, CDR1 is SGHTA, CDR2 FQGTGA. V was clipped by 6 bases and J by 0 bases, with 15 bases between them. The CDR3 DNA sequence: TGTGCCAGCAGTCCATCTTTCCACACCTCTGGGGCCAACGTCCTGACTTTC. It is translated as CASSPSFHTSGANVLTF.

In its sample, this clonotype was seen many times. The chain employs TRBV20-1 and TRBJ1-1; D call uncertain. The length of the CDR3 is 10 residues. Germline loops: CDR1 DFQATT, CDR2 SNEGSKA (reference sequence). The DNA for the CDR3 is TGCAGAGGACCGTCGACTGAAGCTTTCTTT. This sequence encodes CRGPSTEAFF.

In its sample, this clonotype ranks as medium-sized. This sequence joins TRBV28 and TRBJ2-7; D ambiguous. The CDR3 runs to 13 residues. Trimming took off 7 bases at V and 3 bases at J, with 13 bases between the two ends. Germline CDR1 reads MDHEN; CDR2 reads SYDVKM. The CDR3 region is CASTGPALYEQYF. The CDR3 DNA sequence: TGTGCCAGCACAGGACCCGCTCTCTACGAGCAGTACTTC. The variable domain in full, with the rest retrieved from reference TRBV28 and TRBJ2-7, is DVKVTQSSRYLVKRTGEKVFLECVQDMDHENMFWYRQDPGLGLRLIYFSYDVKMKEKGDIPEGYSVSREKKERFSLILESASTNQTSMYLCASTGPALYEQYFGPGTRLTVT.

This clonotype has ten or more counts. The J gene is TRBJ2-3, the V gene TRBV25-1; TRBD1 matches 7 bases. Trimming removed 4 bases from V and 0 bases from J; junction bases left unmatched: 4. The CDR3 covers 15 residues. CDR1 is MGHDK, CDR2 SYGVNS, per germline. The CDR3 sequence is CASSAGTASTDTQYF. The CDR3 DNA is TGTGCCAGCAGTGCCGGGACAGCTAGCACAGATACGCAGTATTTT.

Details on this clonotype: A single base separates this from a much larger clone, so it may be a read error. This chain links TRBV5-1 with TRBJ2-5, with 7 bases fitting TRBD1. CDR1 and CDR2 from the germline V gene are SGHRS and YFSETQ. J was trimmed by 3 bases and V by 4 bases; bases with no gene match: 9. The CDR3 is made up of 15 amino acids. The CDR3 region is CASSASTGFEETQYF. CDR3 DNA sequence: TGCGCCAGCAGCGCATCGACAGGGTTTGAAGAGACCCAGTACTTC.

This clonotype was seen repeatedly, ten times or more. The chain links TRBV5-6 to TRBJ1-1, with D perhaps TRBD1 (5 bases). CDR3 length: 15 residues. The germline V gene encodes CDR1 SGHDT and CDR2 YYEEEE. The V end was cut by 2 bases, the J end by 2 bases, with 13 bases between. For the CDR3, the DNA is TGTGCCAGCAGCTTCCAGGGTGGGAAAAACACTGAAGCTTTCTTT. Amino acids: CASSFQGGKNTEAFF.